The count of the clone carrying this T cell receptor (beta chain) is one. The antigen is unknown. The sample comes from a study of shared clonotypes between healthy human individuals. Study overall: Three plates were used per donor for CD4 naive, three for CD4 memory, two for CD8 naive and one for CD8 memory. General study results and limits: Only blood was sampled, and tissue TCR repertoires likely differ from blood ones. Since donors were few, the genetic and exposure-history diversity represented was limited.

How the authors handled the data: Without quality scores, immunoSEQ junctional reads could not be filtered like full-length reads. Sequenced by immunoSEQ multiplex PCR; TCRdb stores in-frame clones only, minus some. That table is the source of V, J and clone size, and D and trimming were worked out from the DNA. Of fewer than 1.6 million clones in the sample, approximately 98.5% were seen once. V shed 0 bases, J shed 1 base, and the junction held 8 bases outside the gene matches. CDR1 and CDR2 (germline): SGHRS, YFSETQ. There are 17 residues in the CDR3. This chain uses TRBV5-1 with TRBJ2-3; TRBD2 matches at 7 bases. This receptor was taken from a man between 25 and 39 years old in good health. The source material was naive CD4+ T cells sorted from blood. Sample subset: CD45RA+ positively selected. For the CDR3, the DNA is TGCGCCAGCAGCTTGGTCGGGCCGGCGGGGGGCACAGATACGCAGTATTTT. This gives the protein CASSLVGPAGGTDTQYF.